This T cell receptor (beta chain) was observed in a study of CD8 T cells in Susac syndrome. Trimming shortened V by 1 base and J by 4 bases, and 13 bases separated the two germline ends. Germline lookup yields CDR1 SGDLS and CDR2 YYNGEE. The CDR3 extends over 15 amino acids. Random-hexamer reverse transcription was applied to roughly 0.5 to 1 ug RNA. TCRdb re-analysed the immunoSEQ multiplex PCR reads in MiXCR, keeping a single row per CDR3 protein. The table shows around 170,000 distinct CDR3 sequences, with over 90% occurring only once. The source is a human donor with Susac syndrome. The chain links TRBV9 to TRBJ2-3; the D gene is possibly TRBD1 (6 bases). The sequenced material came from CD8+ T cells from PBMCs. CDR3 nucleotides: TGTGCCAGCAGCGTATTTCTGGGGGCTTCAGATACGCAGTATTTT. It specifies CASSVFLGASDTQYF.